This T cell receptor (beta chain) was sequenced for a study of cytomegalovirus exposure and HLA in healthy donors. Vbeta (60) and Jbeta (13) primers were used in the PCR. The table came from immunoSEQ multiplex PCR; TCRdb's copy has only in-frame clones and leaves some out. Here the sample spans some 220,000 clones, approximately 90% being singletons. The CDR3 totals 18 residues. Germline V CDR1 and CDR2: SGHKS, YYEKEE (reference sequence). V was shortened by 2 bases and J by 0 bases, with 19 bases between the two germline ends. This clone showed up just once. The chain employs TRBV5-5 and TRBJ2-3, with TRBD1 as a possible D gene (5 bases). This TCR was sampled from a woman aged 18-29 years in good health and CMV-seronegative. The material sequenced was PBMCs. The DNA of the CDR3 is TGTGCCAGCAGCTTTTACGCCGCCGCTGGGGCAAGCACAGATACGCAGTATTTT. Amino acid sequence: CASSFYAAAGASTDTQYF.